This is a list of T cell receptor beta chains from one sample in a study of T-cell reconstitution after alpha-beta-depleted transplantation in children. From the PCR reads, TCRdb called clonotypes with MiXCR, one entry per CDR3 protein. The sample consists of about 170,000 distinct CDR3 sequences, roughly 10% of them appearing once. Specimen: PBMCs, collected before TCRalphabeta/CD19-depleted stem cell transplant. The receptors originated from a boy aged 2 to 10 with acute myeloid leukemia, due to receive a stem cell transplant. Both conserved end residues are part of each CDR3. The order of the fields is D gene, J gene, V gene, clone size, CDR3 protein, CDR3 DNA. The D gene is left open where the match is weak. Not all rows give a size; the values are once, few, many and, for expanded clones, a class.

d_gene: TRBD1; j_gene: TRBJ1-6; v_gene: TRBV20-1; abundance: many; CDR3aa: CSAPPTQGARLDSPLHF; CDR3nt: TGCAGTGCTCCCCCCACACAGGGGGCGCGATTGGATTCACCCCTCCACTTT
d_gene: -; j_gene: TRBJ2-3; v_gene: TRBV28; abundance: many; CDR3aa: CASSGDGTDTQYF; CDR3nt: TGTGCCAGCAGTGGGGACGGCACAGATACGCAGTATTTT
d_gene: TRBD1; j_gene: TRBJ1-6; v_gene: TRBV5-1; abundance: few; CDR3aa: CASSFRGGQANSPLHF; CDR3nt: TGCGCCAGCAGCTTCCGCGGGGGACAGGCTAATTCACCCCTCCACTTT
d_gene: TRBD1; j_gene: TRBJ2-1; v_gene: TRBV5-1; abundance: many; CDR3aa: CASSLYSGQGFNEQFF; CDR3nt: TGCGCCAGCAGCTTGTACTCGGGACAGGGATTTAATGAGCAGTTCTTC
d_gene: -; j_gene: TRBJ2-5; v_gene: TRBV5-5; abundance: many; CDR3aa: CASSPLGWVGNPQETQYF; CDR3nt: TGTGCCAGCAGCCCCTTAGGGTGGGTAGGGAACCCCCAAGAGACCCAGTACTTC
d_gene: TRBD2; j_gene: TRBJ2-7; v_gene: TRBV28; abundance: many; CDR3aa: CASSFFGLARYEQYF; CDR3nt: TGTGCCAGCAGTTTCTTCGGACTAGCCCGATACGAGCAGTACTTC
d_gene: TRBD1; j_gene: TRBJ1-2; v_gene: TRBV5-1; abundance: many; CDR3aa: CASSLPGQGAYGYTF; CDR3nt: TGCGCCAGCAGCTTACCGGGACAGGGGGCCTATGGCTACACCTTC
d_gene: -; j_gene: TRBJ2-5; v_gene: TRBV7-4; abundance: -; CDR3aa: CACSPLGRSDRYQETQYF; CDR3nt: TGTGCCTGCAGCCCCCTTGGGCGTTCCGACAGGTACCAAGAGACCCAGTACTTC
d_gene: TRBD2; j_gene: TRBJ2-7; v_gene: TRBV2; abundance: many; CDR3aa: CASSPQLAEDYEQYF; CDR3nt: TGTGCCAGCAGTCCCCAACTAGCGGAGGACTACGAGCAGTACTTC
d_gene: -; j_gene: TRBJ1-1; v_gene: TRBV6-1; abundance: -; CDR3aa: CASRRAEGYTEAFF; CDR3nt: TGTGCCAGCAGGAGGGCTGAGGGGTATACTGAAGCTTTCTTT
d_gene: -; j_gene: TRBJ2-5; v_gene: TRBV5-5; abundance: many; CDR3aa: CASSFYTQETQYF; CDR3nt: TGTGCCAGCAGCTTCTACACCCAGGAGACCCAGTACTTC
d_gene: TRBD1; j_gene: TRBJ1-2; v_gene: TRBV20-1; abundance: many; CDR3aa: CSATTGGSYGYTF; CDR3nt: TGCAGTGCTACGACAGGGGGCTCTTATGGCTACACCTTC
d_gene: TRBD1; j_gene: TRBJ2-2; v_gene: TRBV7-2; abundance: many; CDR3aa: CASSLRGLQKNTGELFF; CDR3nt: TGTGCCAGCAGCTTAAGGGGGCTCCAAAAGAACACCGGGGAGCTGTTTTTT
d_gene: TRBD2; j_gene: TRBJ2-7; v_gene: TRBV7-2; abundance: many; CDR3aa: CASSPRWSGTYEQYF; CDR3nt: TGTGCCAGCAGCCCCCGGTGGAGCGGGACCTACGAGCAGTACTTC
d_gene: -; j_gene: TRBJ1-6; v_gene: TRBV28; abundance: many; CDR3aa: CAAGLTAYNSPLHF; CDR3nt: TGTGCCGCGGGATTGACAGCCTATAATTCACCCCTCCACTTT
d_gene: -; j_gene: TRBJ1-2; v_gene: TRBV27; abundance: many; CDR3aa: CASSLTGPNSIINYGYTF; CDR3nt: TGTGCCAGCAGCCTCACAGGACCAAACTCGATTATCAACTATGGCTACACCTTC
d_gene: -; j_gene: TRBJ2-6; v_gene: TRBV6-1; abundance: many; CDR3aa: CASRTASSGANVLTF; CDR3nt: TGTGCCAGCAGGACGGCGAGCTCTGGGGCCAACGTCCTGACTTTC
d_gene: -; j_gene: TRBJ2-5; v_gene: TRBV4-1; abundance: many; CDR3aa: CASSPTGETQYF; CDR3nt: TGCGCCAGCAGCCCGACAGGAGAGACCCAGTACTTC
d_gene: TRBD2; j_gene: TRBJ2-3; v_gene: TRBV11-1; abundance: many; CDR3aa: CASSLASGTSGISDTQYF; CDR3nt: TGTGCCAGCAGCTTAGCGTCCGGGACTAGCGGGATTTCAGATACGCAGTATTTT
d_gene: -; j_gene: TRBJ2-2; v_gene: TRBV12-3/TRBV12-4; abundance: many; CDR3aa: CASSYFSLATTGELFF; CDR3nt: TGTGCCAGCAGTTATTTTTCGCTAGCGACCACCGGGGAGCTGTTTTTT
d_gene: TRBD2; j_gene: TRBJ2-7; v_gene: TRBV5-1; abundance: many; CDR3aa: CASSWGRTSGTYEQYF; CDR3nt: TGCGCCAGCAGCTGGGGACGAACTAGCGGGACCTACGAGCAGTACTTC
d_gene: -; j_gene: TRBJ2-1; v_gene: TRBV5-1; abundance: many; CDR3aa: CASSPQVNSYNEQFF; CDR3nt: TGCGCCAGCAGCCCCCAGGTGAACTCCTACAATGAGCAGTTCTTC
d_gene: TRBD2; j_gene: TRBJ2-2; v_gene: TRBV11-2; abundance: -; CDR3aa: CASSPGLAGELFF; CDR3nt: TGTGCCAGCAGCCCGGGACTAGCCGGGGAGCTGTTTTTT
d_gene: TRBD1; j_gene: TRBJ1-5; v_gene: TRBV11-2; abundance: many; CDR3aa: CASSSGTELSNQPQHF; CDR3nt: TGTGCCAGCAGTTCCGGGACAGAGCTTTCCAATCAGCCCCAGCATTTT
d_gene: TRBD2; j_gene: TRBJ2-1; v_gene: TRBV2; abundance: many; CDR3aa: CASAAGVGNEQFF; CDR3nt: TGTGCCAGTGCCGCGGGGGTGGGGAATGAGCAGTTCTTC
d_gene: TRBD2; j_gene: TRBJ2-3; v_gene: TRBV28; abundance: many; CDR3aa: CASSRYSGKGTDTQYF; CDR3nt: TGTGCCAGCAGTCGCTATAGCGGGAAGGGCACAGATACGCAGTATTTT
d_gene: -; j_gene: TRBJ2-3; v_gene: TRBV12-3/TRBV12-4; abundance: many; CDR3aa: CASLKGGRTDTQYF; CDR3nt: TGTGCCAGTTTGAAGGGCGGCCGCACAGATACGCAGTATTTT
d_gene: -; j_gene: TRBJ1-2; v_gene: TRBV5-5; abundance: many; CDR3aa: CASSLGRTVNYGYTF; CDR3nt: TGTGCCAGCAGCTTGGGAAGGACAGTCAACTATGGCTACACCTTC
d_gene: TRBD2; j_gene: TRBJ2-3; v_gene: TRBV5-1; abundance: many; CDR3aa: CASSLISSGSTDTQYF; CDR3nt: TGCGCCAGCAGCCTAATCTCTAGCGGGAGCACAGATACGCAGTATTTT
d_gene: -; j_gene: TRBJ2-3; v_gene: TRBV5-1; abundance: many; CDR3aa: CASSLWDITSTDTQYF; CDR3nt: TGCGCCAGCAGCTTGTGGGACATTACTAGCACAGATACGCAGTATTTT
d_gene: -; j_gene: TRBJ2-7; v_gene: TRBV3-1; abundance: many; CDR3aa: CASSQGVEYSGPYEQYF; CDR3nt: TGTGCCAGCAGCCAAGGGGTTGAATATAGCGGACCTTACGAGCAGTACTTC
d_gene: -; j_gene: TRBJ1-1; v_gene: TRBV2; abundance: many; CDR3aa: CASSRTGTAEAFF; CDR3nt: TGTGCCAGCAGTAGGACCGGGACCGCAGAAGCTTTCTTT
d_gene: -; j_gene: TRBJ1-1; v_gene: TRBV28; abundance: many; CDR3aa: CASSLPLSEAFF; CDR3nt: TGTGCCAGCAGTCTTCCCCTCTCTGAAGCTTTCTTT
d_gene: -; j_gene: TRBJ1-2; v_gene: TRBV7-6; abundance: few; CDR3aa: CASSLSQGRGYTF; CDR3nt: TGTGCCAGCAGCTTATCCCAGGGCCGAGGCTACACCTTC
d_gene: TRBD1; j_gene: TRBJ1-5; v_gene: TRBV11-2; abundance: few; CDR3aa: CASSLFNPLQGANLSNQPQHF; CDR3nt: TGTGCCAGCAGCTTATTTAATCCTCTACAGGGGGCAAATCTGAGCAATCAGCCCCAGCATTTT
d_gene: TRBD2; j_gene: TRBJ2-3; v_gene: TRBV5-4; abundance: -; CDR3aa: CASSFWTSGGSTDTQYF; CDR3nt: TGTGCCAGCAGCTTCTGGACTAGCGGGGGGAGCACAGATACGCAGTATTTT
d_gene: -; j_gene: TRBJ2-7; v_gene: TRBV27; abundance: many; CDR3aa: CASSEGGSSYEQYF; CDR3nt: TGTGCCAGCAGTGAGGGAGGAAGCTCCTACGAGCAGTACTTC
d_gene: TRBD1; j_gene: TRBJ1-6; v_gene: TRBV27; abundance: many; CDR3aa: CASSPLRGRIYNSPLHF; CDR3nt: TGTGCCAGCAGTCCGTTAAGGGGGCGCATATATAATTCACCCCTCCACTTT
d_gene: -; j_gene: TRBJ2-3; v_gene: TRBV7-9; abundance: many; CDR3aa: CASSLGRDTQYF; CDR3nt: TGTGCCAGCAGCTTAGGTCGAGATACGCAGTATTTT
d_gene: -; j_gene: TRBJ1-1; v_gene: TRBV7-9; abundance: many; CDR3aa: CASRRDGEGEAFF; CDR3nt: TGTGCCAGCAGAAGAGACGGGGAGGGTGAAGCTTTCTTT
d_gene: -; j_gene: TRBJ2-3; v_gene: TRBV5-4; abundance: many; CDR3aa: CASSFLGAGDTQYF; CDR3nt: TGTGCCAGCAGCTTCCTAGGGGCGGGAGATACGCAGTATTTT
d_gene: -; j_gene: TRBJ1-1; v_gene: TRBV10-3; abundance: many; CDR3aa: CAISEIRVEMNTEAFF; CDR3nt: TGTGCCATCAGTGAAATAAGGGTGGAGATGAACACTGAAGCTTTCTTT
d_gene: TRBD1; j_gene: TRBJ1-2; v_gene: TRBV28; abundance: many; CDR3aa: CASSTDRGVDYTF; CDR3nt: TGTGCCAGCAGCACGGACAGGGGAGTTGACTACACCTTC
d_gene: -; j_gene: TRBJ1-2; v_gene: TRBV11-1; abundance: many; CDR3aa: CASSLLGGGGHSPRYGYTF; CDR3nt: TGTGCCAGCAGCTTATTGGGGGGCGGCGGCCACTCTCCGCGGTATGGCTACACCTTC
d_gene: -; j_gene: TRBJ2-3; v_gene: TRBV10-2; abundance: many; CDR3aa: CASRQASTDTQYF; CDR3nt: TGCGCCAGTCGACAGGCGTCGACAGATACGCAGTATTTT
d_gene: -; j_gene: TRBJ1-2; v_gene: TRBV20-1; abundance: many; CDR3aa: CSARDQKTGGYGYTF; CDR3nt: TGCAGTGCTAGAGATCAGAAGACAGGTGGCTATGGCTACACCTTC
d_gene: -; j_gene: TRBJ1-1; v_gene: TRBV5-1; abundance: many; CDR3aa: CASSLDSATEAFF; CDR3nt: TGCGCCAGCAGCTTGGATTCCGCGACTGAAGCTTTCTTT
d_gene: TRBD2; j_gene: TRBJ2-1; v_gene: TRBV27; abundance: many; CDR3aa: CASSLGTSGEQFF; CDR3nt: TGTGCCAGCAGTTTAGGGACTAGCGGGGAGCAGTTCTTC
d_gene: -; j_gene: TRBJ2-2; v_gene: TRBV28; abundance: many; CDR3aa: CASSPSWQESHGELFF; CDR3nt: TGTGCCAGCAGTCCCTCGTGGCAGGAAAGTCACGGGGAGCTGTTTTTT
d_gene: TRBD2; j_gene: TRBJ2-7; v_gene: TRBV20-1; abundance: many; CDR3aa: CSALGLAGGPQYEQYF; CDR3nt: TGCAGTGCTCTCGGACTAGCGGGAGGTCCGCAATACGAGCAGTACTTC
d_gene: TRBD2; j_gene: TRBJ2-3; v_gene: TRBV5-4; abundance: many; CDR3aa: CASSLGTSGRARSDTQYF; CDR3nt: TGTGCCAGCAGCTTGGGGACTAGCGGGAGGGCCAGGTCGGATACGCAGTATTTT
d_gene: -; j_gene: TRBJ2-4; v_gene: TRBV27; abundance: many; CDR3aa: CASSLLGSKNIQYF; CDR3nt: TGTGCCAGCAGTTTATTAGGCTCCAAAAACATTCAGTACTTC
d_gene: TRBD2; j_gene: TRBJ2-3; v_gene: TRBV29-1; abundance: -; CDR3aa: CSVEVGLAGAPRDTQYF; CDR3nt: TGCAGCGTTGAAGTAGGACTAGCGGGGGCCCCAAGGGATACGCAGTATTTT
d_gene: -; j_gene: TRBJ1-1; v_gene: TRBV20-1; abundance: many; CDR3aa: CSARVNTEAFF; CDR3nt: TGCAGTGCTAGAGTGAACACTGAAGCTTTCTTT
d_gene: -; j_gene: TRBJ2-3; v_gene: TRBV7-3; abundance: many; CDR3aa: CASSLFASPVGTDTQYF; CDR3nt: TGTGCCAGCAGCTTATTCGCTAGTCCAGTCGGCACAGATACGCAGTATTTT
d_gene: TRBD1; j_gene: TRBJ1-2; v_gene: TRBV6-1; abundance: many; CDR3aa: CASRKDRFYGYTF; CDR3nt: TGTGCCAGCAGGAAGGACAGGTTCTATGGCTACACCTTC
d_gene: -; j_gene: TRBJ1-2; v_gene: TRBV20-1; abundance: many; CDR3aa: CSAPQGPYGYTF; CDR3nt: TGCAGTGCTCCACAGGGTCCCTATGGCTACACCTTC
d_gene: -; j_gene: TRBJ1-5; v_gene: TRBV6-5; abundance: many; CDR3aa: CASSWPRNQPQHF; CDR3nt: TGTGCCAGCAGTTGGCCAAGGAATCAGCCCCAGCATTTT
d_gene: -; j_gene: TRBJ1-6; v_gene: TRBV7-6; abundance: few; CDR3aa: CASSLDISYSPLHF; CDR3nt: TGTGCCAGCAGCTTAGACATTTCCTATTCACCCCTCCACTTT